The source of this T cell receptor beta chain is a study of blood T cells in healthy people across ages (dated by TCRdb to the mid-2010s). About the full investigation: Template switching captured roughly one uniquely barcoded TCR beta cDNA molecule per two T cells in model experiments. To track age-related changes in TCR beta repertoire diversity, the study relied on deep sequencing normalized with unique cDNA molecular identifiers. The donors were divided into four age groups: young (average approximately 17 years), middle-aged (about 40), aged (roughly 60) and long-lived (about 79). Donors of different ages were randomly distributed across sequencing lanes to avoid experimental bias. The study analyzed two additional independent replicas of 1 million unique cDNA reads from the same blood draw for two donors, one aged 18 to 29 and one aged 80 or older. Findings and caveats that apply to the study as a whole: The CMV infection status of donors was not known, potentially confounding age-related changes in expanded clonotypes. Conclusive comparison of naive and antigen-experienced compartments was prevented by the profiling of bulk unsorted PBMCs. Estimates of total diversity based on one million sequenced T cells were regarded as lower bounds and as underestimates. The percentage of naive T cells measured by flow cytometry correlated strongly with observed TCR beta diversity. Compared with the aged group, more naive CD4+ T cells, fewer expanded clones and increased TCR diversity were shown by the long-lived group, suggesting age selection. As age increased, observed TCR beta diversity per million T cells dropped in a roughly linear way, and a significant reduction was already evident by age about 40.

This clonotype turned up a few times. Its antigen remains undetermined. It has no much larger one-base neighbor in the sample; base qualities were not kept. The donors were around 39 Caucasian individuals from Russia, aged roughly 6 to 90 years, who were systemically healthy. Each donor gave 8 to 10 milliliters of peripheral blood, drawn into EDTA-treated Vacutainer tubes. Ficoll-Paque density-gradient centrifugation was used to isolate PBMCs, with at least 7 million per sample. Total RNA, at least 5 micrograms per sample, was extracted from PBMCs with Trizol reagent. Naive CD45RAhigh/CD27high T cell percentages were measured by flow cytometry on a PBMC aliquot from every donor. The junction shows trimming of 0 bases on V and 4 bases on J, and the gene matches do not reach 7 bases of it. For CDR1 and CDR2, the germline V gene (reference sequence) lists LGHDT and YNNKEL. CDR3 length: 16 amino acids, cysteine to phenylalanine. Only the CDR3 part of the read is kept: 48 bases, read in frame from the first base.

Libraries were built with 5' RACE. Sequencing instrument: Illumina HiSeq 2500. A second PCR of roughly 7 to 11 cycles was run with a J-beta primer mix and a sample-barcoded 5' primer. Each TCR beta cDNA molecule received a unique molecular identifier from a template-switch 5' adaptor carrying 12 random nucleotides. Each sample yielded at least 2.5 million CDR3-containing paired-end reads. First-strand cDNA synthesis was performed from all RNA using the Mint cDNA synthesis kit, with priming by a TRBC-specific oligonucleotide. After uracil-DNA glycosylase treatment, a first 18-cycle PCR used universal primers M1SS and BC2_uni_R on all cDNA. The paper's processing steps were these. For normalization, 1 million high-quality reads were randomly selected from each sample, with every read carrying a distinct molecular identifier. Reads sharing molecular identifiers were discarded rather than binned into consensus sequences. MiTCR, with a Q25 quality threshold and the strictest error-elimination algorithm, was used for CDR3 identification, clonotype clustering and error correction. A nonparametric unseen species model with Euler transformation was used to estimate a lower bound on total TCR beta diversity. The public reads were quality trimmed at Q25 with fastp and then assembled into clones with MiXCR by TCRdb, keeping productive beta chains. Entries are consolidated by CDR3 protein sequence, retaining the most common genes and DNA. In this record, the V and J calls reflect TCRdb's handling and not the investigators' own analysis. Counted in this sample were about 730,000 distinct CDR3 sequences; 35% to 45% of them appeared once. Around 20% of the sample is held by the ten biggest clonotypes.

The TCR originated in a woman aged 60-75 years in good health. The sequence is built from TRBV3-1 and TRBJ2-5; 8 central bases correspond to TRBD1. Sequencing input: blood. The bases read TGTGCCAGCAGCCAAGACCCCCAGGGGGCTCGAGAGACCCAGTACTTC. Its translation reads: CASSQDPQGARETQYF.